This T cell receptor (beta chain) derives from a study of T cell repertoires in cytomegalovirus infection. Study-wide context: CMV epitopes in the study were HLA-C-restricted (recently identified) and HLA-B-restricted (well studied). Study conclusions and caveats: There were HLA-C-restricted CMV-specific TCR beta clonotypes dominating the ex vivo response. Carriers of CMV and the relevant HLA type were discriminated by public TCR beta frequency.

TCRdb passed the reads through MiXCR, listing each CDR3 protein once. The table lists approximately 730,000 distinct CDR3 sequences, about 29% of them singletons, with about 12% in the top ten. About this clonotype: Its specificity is unknown.

The CDR3 loop spans 15 amino acids. V dropped 4 bases and J dropped 2 bases, with 13 bases sitting between them. This rearrangement joins TRBV12-3 or TRBV12-4 to TRBJ2-3; unclear D gene. The TCR comes from a human donor in good health (CMV status not recorded). Some clones in this sample may be carry-over from other donors' samples. Sequenced here: cultured CD8+ T cells from PBMCs, sampled from culture after CMV antigen stimulation. DNA of the CDR3: TGTGCCAGCAGTTCAAACTCAGGCTCCACAGATACGCAGTATTTT. This translates into CASSSNSGSTDTQYF.